This TCR beta chain is drawn from a study of lymphopenia after photon versus proton radiotherapy. Study outcomes and limitations: Larger post-nadir TCR diversity loss correlated inversely with survival in deceased patients.

Of note for this clone: No antigen is known for it.

Trimming took 6 bases from V and 6 from J; bases not matched to a gene: 3. This CDR3 is 13 amino acids long. Per the germline V gene, CDR1 is SQVTM and CDR2 is ANQGSEA. Some clones are missing from TCRdb's copy, which holds only in-frame ones; the method was immunoSEQ multiplex PCR. The repertoire holds around 70,000 clones, with approximately 91% as singletons. The sequences come from peripheral blood, collected from a patient treated with photon-based radiotherapy. This clonotype originated in a woman in her 70s with pancreatic cancer. The chain joins TRBV29-1 to TRBJ1-6; 9 nucleotides align to TRBD1. The CDR3 protein is CSVQQGANSPLHF. As DNA, the CDR3 is TGCAGCGTCCAACAGGGGGCTAATTCACCCCTCCACTTT. Drawing the rest from reference TRBV29-1 and TRBJ1-6, the complete variable domain is SAVISQKPSRDICQRGTSLTIQCQVDSQVTMMFWYRQQPGQSLTLIATANQGSEATYESGFVIDKFPISRPNLTFSTLTVSNMSPEDSSIYLCSVQQGANSPLHFGNGTRLTVT.